This passage covers 15 T cell receptor beta chains from one sample sequenced in a study of OX40 agonist ivuxolimab in advanced cancers. Assay: immunoSEQ multiplex PCR; the TCRdb copy retains only in-frame clones and omits some. Of around 29,000 clones in the sample, around 81% were seen once. This sample comprised CD4+ or CD8+ T cells sorted from blood, obtained in a trial of the OX40 agonist ivuxolimab. These receptors came from an adult with an advanced solid tumor such as melanoma, head and neck, liver or kidney cancer.

The count of this clone is one. The rearrangement links TRBV5-1 to TRBJ2-3, with TRBD2 matching 7 bases. V trimming: 0 bases; J trimming: 1 base; junction bases outside the gene matches: 2. Germline CDR1 SGHRS, CDR2 YFSETQ. The CDR3 runs to 15 residues. This CDR3 reads CASSLERGGTDTQYF. CDR3 bases: TGCGCCAGCAGCTTGGAACGGGGGGGCACAGATACGCAGTATTTT.

V and J are TRBV5-1 and TRBJ1-3, with 8 bases lining up with TRBD1. J gave up 0 bases and V 4 bases, and 6 bases lay outside the gene matches. Germline CDR1 and CDR2: SGHRS and YFSETQ. This CDR3 has 16 amino acids. In DNA, the CDR3 is TGCGCCAGCAGCCCGGGACAGGCCTACTCTGGAAACACCATATATTTT. Amino acids: CASSPGQAYSGNTIYF. The entire variable domain, with the rest obtained from reference TRBV5-1 and TRBJ1-3, is as follows: KAGVTQTPRYLIKTRGQQVTLSCSPISGHRSVSWYQQTPGQGLQFLFEYFSETQRNKGNFPGRFSGRQFSNSRSEMNVSTLELGDSALYLCASSPGQAYSGNTIYFGEGSWLTVV.

The rearrangement links TRBV5-1 to TRBJ1-2; D unresolved. CDR1 SGHRS and CDR2 YFSETQ come from the germline V gene. The V and J ends lost 0 bases and 4 bases respectively, with 10 bases between them. The CDR3 covers 14 residues. CDR3 nucleotide sequence: TGCGCCAGCAGCTTGGAGGCAGCGTCCTATGGCTACACCTTC. This translates into CASSLEAASYGYTF.

This clone was observed a single time. The chain couples TRBV5-1 to TRBJ2-5; D not resolved. CDR1 and CDR2 from the germline V gene are SGHRS and YFSETQ. V shed 2 bases and J shed 0 bases, with 11 bases lying between them. The CDR3 contains 15 residues. The CDR3 here is CASSLGHGDQETQYF. DNA for the CDR3: TGCGCCAGCAGCTTAGGGCATGGCGACCAAGAGACCCAGTACTTC. Combining the CDR3 with reference TRBV5-1 and TRBJ2-5 gives the whole variable domain KAGVTQTPRYLIKTRGQQVTLSCSPISGHRSVSWYQQTPGQGLQFLFEYFSETQRNKGNFPGRFSGRQFSNSRSEMNVSTLELGDSALYLCASSLGHGDQETQYFGPGTRLLVL.

The chain is built from TRBV30 and TRBJ2-7; a weak D match, TRBD1 (5 bases). The V end was cut by 1 base, the J end by 2 bases, with 15 bases between. Per the germline V gene, CDR1 is GTSNPN and CDR2 is SVGIG (reference sequence). CDR3 length equals 15 residues. CDR3 nucleotide sequence: TGTGCCTGGAGTGACCTGGGGCCAGGGCCCTACGAGCAGTACTTC. Translation: CAWSDLGPGPYEQYF.

This rearrangement joins TRBV7-9 to TRBJ1-5, with D hard to call. The V end was cut by 11 bases, the J end by 1 base, with 15 bases between. Germline loops: CDR1 SEHNR, CDR2 FQNEAQ (reference sequence). There are 14 residues in the CDR3. DNA of the CDR3: TGTGCCCACTACCCCTTGGTAAGCAATCAGCCCCAGCATTTT. Translating it yields CAHYPLVSNQPQHF.

V is TRBV4-2 and J is TRBJ2-7, with TRBD2 identical over 8 bases. The CDR3 extends over 16 amino acids. V lost 2 bases to trimming and J lost 3 bases; unmatched junction nucleotides: 9. Germline CDR1 is LGHNA and CDR2 is YNFKEQ. The CDR3 DNA reads TGTGCCAGCAGCCAAATCTTTGGACTAGCCTTCTACGAGCAGTACTTC. It codes for CASSQIFGLAFYEQYF.

This clone was seen a single time. This chain links TRBV6-5 with TRBJ2-7; 7 bases match TRBD1. The CDR3 has 15 residues. Germline CDR1 is MNHEY and CDR2 is SVGAGI. The V gene end was trimmed by 2 bases and the J gene end by 4 bases; junction bases not matched to a gene: 8. Written as DNA, the CDR3 is TGTGCCAGCAGTTACCCCCAACAGGGGTCGTACGAGCAGTACTTC. Protein: CASSYPQQGSYEQYF.

The chain has TRBV11-2 and TRBJ1-1; 9 positions match TRBD1. The CDR3 covers 17 residues. The V segment lost 3 bases and the J segment 1 base; nucleotides outside the gene matches: 9. Germline lookup yields CDR1 SGHAT and CDR2 FQNNGV. CDR3 sequence: CASSFSRQGGWNTEAFF. The CDR3, as DNA: TGTGCCAGCAGCTTTAGCCGACAGGGGGGATGGAACACTGAAGCTTTCTTT.

The chain joins TRBV27 to TRBJ2-3, with a possible D match to TRBD2 (5 bases). The CDR3 is 15 amino acids. Germline values: CDR1 MNHEY, CDR2 SMNVEV (reference sequence). Trimming pared 6 bases from V and 2 bases from J, leaving 15 bases between. The CDR3 sequence is CASSLIEGSTDTQYF. As DNA, the CDR3 is TGTGCCAGCAGCCTTATCGAGGGCTCCACAGATACGCAGTATTTT.

This sequence joins TRBV7-3 and TRBJ2-1; a weak D match, TRBD1 (6 bases). Germline loops: CDR1 SGHTA, CDR2 FQGTGA. Between the trimmed V and J ends, which lost 5 bases and 6 bases, there was a span of 11 bases. The CDR3 totals 13 residues. The CDR3 loop is CASSHRVGNEQFF. The CDR3, as DNA: TGTGCCAGCAGCCACAGGGTGGGCAATGAGCAGTTCTTC.

The chain carries TRBV5-6 and TRBJ1-1, with D possibly matching TRBD1 (5 bases). CDR3 length: 16 residues. The V and J ends lost 5 bases and 1 base respectively, with 18 bases between them. Germline V gives CDR1 SGHDT, CDR2 YYEEEE. The CDR3 region is CASSNFAGTENTEAFF. The CDR3 nucleotides are TGTGCCAGCAGTAACTTTGCCGGGACTGAGAACACTGAAGCTTTCTTT.

The chain combines TRBV11-2 with TRBJ2-2; unclear D gene. The CDR3 has 13 residues. Per the germline V gene, CDR1 is SGHAT and CDR2 is FQNNGV. V shed 3 bases and J shed 2 bases, with 4 bases lying between them. CDR3 residues: CASSFLNTGELFF. CDR3 nucleotides: TGTGCCAGCAGCTTCTTAAACACCGGGGAGCTGTTTTTT.

CDR3: CASSPAAGTGYGYTF. The CDR3 DNA is TGTGCCAGCAGCCCGGCGGCCGGGACAGGCTATGGCTACACCTTC. The genes are TRBV14 and TRBJ1-2, with TRBD1 matching over 8 bases. The germline CDR1 and CDR2 sequences are SGHDN and FVKESK. V was clipped by 4 bases and J by 4 bases; unmatched bases: 8. The CDR3 totals 15 residues.

This chain connects TRBV4-1 to TRBJ2-7; 8 bases align to TRBD2. Unmatched junction bases numbered 16, after V lost 0 bases and J lost 3 bases. CDR3 length equals 19 residues. The germline V gene encodes CDR1 MGHRA and CDR2 YSYEKL. The CDR3 loop reads CASSQDEGFGLAYNYEQYF. The CDR3 coding sequence is TGCGCCAGCAGCCAAGATGAAGGGTTCGGACTAGCATACAACTACGAGCAGTACTTC.